Listed here is a single TCR beta chain. Its target is unknown. The data were produced by immunoSEQ multiplex PCR, yet TCRdb's version contains in-frame clones alone and is incomplete. The data hold 140,000 or so clones, with 89% observed a single time. CDR3 length: 15 residues. The V gene's germline CDR1 is LNHDA and CDR2 SQIVND (reference sequence). Germline trimming cut 7 bases from V and 2 bases from J; bases unmatched to any gene: 10. The data were obtained in a study of T cell responses to AZD1222 COVID-19 vaccine. Notes on the study in general: Targets within unmutated variant regions were reportedly found for nearly half of spike-specific TCRs. Spike was spanned by vaccine-associated CD4 TCRs, which were dominant at 160-218 and 743-854. Only a handful of AZD1222 recipients tested seropositive at baseline.

This sequence was found in an adult in good health. This specimen consisted of peripheral blood, obtained on day 0 of AZD1222 vaccination. V and J are TRBV19 and TRBJ1-2, with 7 bases aligning to TRBD1. The CDR3 is CASTSDRRENYGYTF. In DNA form, the CDR3 reads TGTGCCAGTACCTCGGACAGGAGGGAGAACTATGGCTACACCTTC.